These 10 T cell receptor beta chains were all obtained from the same sample, sequenced in a study of CD8 T cells in ankylosing spondylitis. TCRdb used MiXCR to reprocess the 5' RACE reads, holding one entry per CDR3 protein. The sample contains 250,000 to 350,000 distinct CDR3 sequences, roughly 20% of which appear only once. The sequenced material came from blood, either unsorted or a sorted T cell fraction (not recorded which). The receptors come from a female donor with ankylosing spondylitis or in good health (not recorded which).

In this sample, this clonotype turned up a few times. The chain recombines TRBV11-2 with TRBJ2-7; 12 nucleotides agree with TRBD2. Germline trimming cut 5 bases from V and 5 bases from J; bases unmatched to any gene: 7. This CDR3 is 15 amino acids long. The germline gives CDR1 SGHAT, CDR2 FQNNGV. CDR3 sequence reads: CASSNRLAGVDEQYF. The CDR3 DNA follows: TGTGCCAGCAGCAACCGACTAGCGGGAGTCGACGAGCAGTACTTC.

V is TRBV27 and J is TRBJ2-7; D gene unclear. V lost 7 bases to trimming and J lost 5 bases, with 15 bases between them. CDR1 MNHEY and CDR2 SMNVEV come from the germline V gene (reference sequence). The CDR3 runs to 13 residues. CDR3 protein: CASIGWSTHEQYF. The CDR3 nucleotides read TGTGCCAGCATCGGGTGGAGTACCCACGAGCAGTACTTC.

This clonotype has at least ten counts. The chain joins TRBV20-1 to TRBJ2-7, with 7 bases that match TRBD2. Looked up from germline, CDR1 is DFQATT and CDR2 is SNEGSKA (reference sequence). The CDR3 sequence is 15 residues long. V lost 2 bases to trimming and J lost 2 bases; unmatched junction nucleotides: 9. The CDR3 region is CSARSIGEGPYEQYF. As DNA, the CDR3 is TGCAGTGCTAGAAGTATCGGGGAGGGCCCCTACGAGCAGTACTTC.

In its sample, this clonotype was seen many times. The genes are TRBV29-1 and TRBJ1-2; D is unclear. This CDR3 contains 12 residues. Germline CDR1 and CDR2: SQVTM and ANQGSEA. The CDR3 protein is CRADVGDYGYTF. The CDR3 DNA is TGCAGGGCTGATGTCGGGGACTATGGCTACACCTTC.

The sample holds a few counts of this clonotype. The chain combines TRBV10-3 with TRBJ2-2; no reliable D call. Germline values: CDR1 ENHRY, CDR2 SYGVKD. V was pared by 3 bases and J by 3 bases, with 8 bases between. The CDR3 is 14 amino acids. DNA of the CDR3: TGTGCCATCAGTGAAGTAACGGACACCGGGGAGCTGTTTTTT. Its translation: CAISEVTDTGELFF.

Many counts were recorded for this clonotype. The J gene is TRBJ1-1, the V gene TRBV5-1; D remains ambiguous. CDR1 is SGHRS, CDR2 YFSETQ, per germline. V was shortened by 2 bases and J by 2 bases, with 7 bases between the two germline ends. The CDR3 contains 13 residues. CDR3 sequence (DNA): TGCGCCAGCAGCTTCAACGGAAACACTGAAGCTTTCTTT. Translating it yields CASSFNGNTEAFF.

This chain connects TRBV6-1 to TRBJ2-3; D is possibly TRBD1 (6 bases). The V and J ends lost 7 bases and 2 bases respectively, with 13 bases between them. Germline assignment: CDR1 MNHNS and CDR2 SASEGT. This CDR3 contains 14 residues. This CDR3 is CASTRDTHTDTQYF. In nucleotides, the CDR3 is TGTGCCAGCACCAGGGACACCCACACAGATACGCAGTATTTT.

The J gene is TRBJ2-1, the V gene TRBV6-4, with D perhaps matching TRBD1 or TRBD2 (6 bases each). Germline V lookup: CDR1 MRHNA, CDR2 SNTAGT. This CDR3 has 16 amino acids. V gave up 7 bases and J gave up 0 bases, with 16 bases separating them. CDR3 in DNA: TGTGCCAGCATAAACTGGGGGGCCAGCTCCTACAATGAGCAGTTCTTC. This codes for CASINWGASSYNEQFF.

This rearrangement joins TRBV4-2 to TRBJ2-1; D unclear. CDR1 and CDR2 from the germline V gene are LGHNA and YNFKEQ. V lost 0 bases and J lost 3, with 15 bases in between. The CDR3 totals 17 residues. The CDR3 is CASSQDLGRSNYNEQFF. The CDR3, as DNA: TGTGCCAGCAGCCAAGATTTGGGCAGAAGCAACTACAATGAGCAGTTCTTC.

This clonotype was seen only a few times. The chain combines TRBV12-3 or TRBV12-4 with TRBJ2-7; 9 nucleotides match TRBD1. V was pared by 6 bases and J by 2 bases, with 5 bases of the junction left unmatched. The CDR3 totals 14 residues. CDR3 in amino acids: CASRTGTGTYEQYF. DNA for the CDR3: TGTGCCAGCAGAACCGGGACAGGGACCTACGAGCAGTACTTC.